A selection of T cell receptor beta chains follows, all from one sample in a study of human T cells and chemical hapten exposure. Using its own MiXCR run on the RACE reads, TCRdb lists one record per CDR3 protein. The data contain about 110,000 distinct CDR3 sequences, 10% to 15% of them singletons. The specimen comprised whole blood, sampled in connection with sensitization to the hapten diphenylcyclopropenone (DPC). All receptors derive from a woman in her forties or fifties with alopecia areata. Some clones in this sample may be carry-over from other donors' samples. Each CDR3 is given with its conserved first and last residue. The D gene is left open where the match is weak. Some rows mark clone size as missing; the rest say once, few, many or name a class of expanded clone.

d_call clone_size v_call cdr3_aa
- few TRBV29-1 CSVLGQFTEAFF
- - TRBV18 CASSPPKGRTEAFF
- few TRBV28 CASSLLVQGHGYTF
- many TRBV12-5 CASGLDSSGELFF
- many TRBV4-2 CASSQDQGSPLHF
- - TRBV7-9 CASSSRGGAMDTQYF
- few TRBV3-1 CASSQGSAGGNQPQHF
- few TRBV3-1 CASSQDRSGPLHF
- few TRBV27 CASSPGSRTDTQYF
- many TRBV2 CASSGTLLGNQPQHF
TRBD2 few TRBV20-1 CSAPFGYAGGTDTQYF
- few TRBV20-1 CSASVRGNYGYTF
- - TRBV6-1 CASSEVVGGAFF
- - TRBV29-1 CTAKGTGELFF
- few TRBV29-1 CSVILDEYSYEQYF
- once TRBV14 CASSPQSDYGYTF
- many TRBV3-1 CASNPEGRVGGETQYF
- - TRBV29-1 CSVEDQVLSKFF